This T cell receptor (beta chain) was observed in a study of T cells in Graves' hyperthyroidism and ophthalmopathy. At the level of the study: Peripheral blood sampling occurred at initial diagnosis, before any treatment. Whole-study results and caveats: Patients with ophthalmopathy were separated from those with stable hyperthyroidism by a 13 V-J model. Most thyroid clonotypes expanded above 0.001 were also detected in blood.

What was amplified from RNA transcripts were TCR beta CDR3 regions. The primer set for the first-round RT-PCR of the TCR CDR3 was HTBI. Each CDR3 protein is one row after TCRdb ran MiXCR on the multiplex PCR reads. Of about 500,000 distinct CDR3 sequences listed, 16% were seen once; the top ten hold approximately 18%. Trimming took 5 bases from V and 0 from J, leaving 14 bases between them. The CDR3 consists of 15 residues. The germline V gene encodes CDR1 DFQATT and CDR2 SNEGSKA (reference sequence). This clonotype was detected a few times. Its antigen is undetermined. The chain is built from TRBV20-1 and TRBJ1-3; a possible D gene is TRBD1 (5 bases). This TCR was sampled from a woman younger than 35 with Graves' hyperthyroidism. Sequencing used blood. CDR3 nucleotide sequence: TGCAGTGCTGGAACTGACAGACGCTCTGGAAACACCATATATTTT. This encodes CSAGTDRRSGNTIYF.